The 11 T cell receptor beta chains below all came from one sample that was sequenced in a study of T cells in narcolepsy. The method was immunoSEQ multiplex PCR; TCRdb's version includes in-frame clones alone and lacks a portion of them. The data show tens of thousands of clones, around 86% seen once. The sequenced material came from CD45RA- memory CD4+ T cells from PBMCs. These receptors originate from a human donor with narcolepsy.

The V call is TRBV7-2, the J call TRBJ2-3; 7 bases fit TRBD1. The V and J ends lost 7 bases and 3 bases, in that order; junction bases with no gene match: 7. CDR3 length equals 14 residues. Per the germline V gene, CDR1 is SGHTA and CDR2 is FQGNSA. The CDR3 here is CASNGQVGTDTQYF. The CDR3 coding sequence is TGTGCCAGCAACGGACAGGTGGGGACAGATACGCAGTATTTT.

The chain couples TRBV7-2 to TRBJ2-1, with D tentatively TRBD1 or TRBD2 (6 bases each). Trimming removed 4 bases at V and 9 bases at J, with 16 bases between. The length of the CDR3 is 14 residues. CDR1 is SGHTA and CDR2 is FQGNSA in the germline V gene. The CDR3 coding sequence is TGTGCCAGCAGCTCGGGGGCGGGGCGGGTTGAGCAGTTCTTC. Translating it yields CASSSGAGRVEQFF.

J is TRBJ1-2 and V is TRBV10-3; TRBD1 is a possible D gene (5 bases). CDR1 and CDR2 from the germline V gene are ENHRY and SYGVKD. The CDR3 sequence is 16 residues long. Trimming removed 2 bases from V and 0 bases from J, with 13 bases in between. The CDR3 reads CAISEPLMGANYGYTF. CDR3 DNA sequence: TGTGCCATCAGTGAGCCTTTGATGGGGGCTAACTATGGCTACACCTTC.

CDR3 nucleotides: TGCGCCAGCAGGCCGATTCGGGGGGGCGGCAATCAGCCCCAGCATTTT. Protein: CASRPIRGGGNQPQHF. The chain is built from TRBV23-1 and TRBJ1-5, with TRBD1 as a possible D gene (6 bases). TRBV23-1 is recorded as an ORF, its role being uncertain. Deletions cut 6 bases from V and 2 bases from J, with 17 bases between. CDR3 length: 16 amino acids.

CDR3 in DNA: TGTGCCAGCAGCCTTTCTGGGGCCGGGGCCTACACCGGGGAGCTGTTTTTT. Translating gives CASSLSGAGAYTGELFF. The gene calls are TRBV2 and TRBJ2-2; D possibly matches TRBD1 or TRBD2 (5 bases each). V was clipped by 6 bases and J by 3 bases, with 20 bases between them. CDR1 is SNHLY and CDR2 is FYNNEI in the germline V gene. The CDR3 has 17 residues.

The chain recombines TRBV29-1 with TRBJ2-3; 8 bases are a match to TRBD1. V was pared by 6 bases and J by 4 bases, with 9 bases of the junction left unmatched. The germline V gene has CDR1 SQVTM and CDR2 ANQGSEA. This CDR3 is built from 14 residues. The CDR3 nucleotides are TGCAGCGTAACGGACAGGGTGAGGCCAGATACGCAGTATTTT. Translated, it gives CSVTDRVRPDTQYF.

The rearrangement links TRBV5-1 to TRBJ2-7, with D maybe TRBD1 (6 bases). CDR3 length: 15 amino acids. With 0 bases removed from V and 3 bases from J, the gap between germline ends came to 13 bases. CDR1 and CDR2 from the germline V gene are SGHRS and YFSETQ. The CDR3: CASSLDTGTFYEQYF. The CDR3 nucleotides are TGCGCCAGCAGCTTGGACACCGGGACATTCTACGAGCAGTACTTC.

CDR3: CASSREGVGGYTF. The DNA for the CDR3 is TGTGCCAGCAGCAGAGAAGGGGTGGGTGGCTACACCTTC. The V call is TRBV6-1, the J call TRBJ1-2, with a possible D match to TRBD1 (5 bases). Trimming removed 6 bases from V and 7 bases from J, with 15 bases in between. The CDR3 is 13 residues long. Per germline, CDR1 MNHNS and CDR2 SASEGT.

The chain recombines TRBV6-8 with TRBJ1-2, with D possibly matching TRBD1 (5 bases). The germline gives CDR1 MNHGY, CDR2 SAAAGT. The length of the CDR3 is 15 residues. Trimming pared 5 bases from V and 0 bases from J, leaving 13 bases between. CDR3 loop: CASSVRQRANYGYTF. CDR3 bases: TGTGCCAGCAGTGTCCGACAGAGAGCTAACTATGGCTACACCTTC.

The rearrangement links TRBV14 to TRBJ1-6; D gene uncertain. Germline lookup yields CDR1 SGHDN and CDR2 FVKESK. The V and J ends lost 2 bases and 0 bases respectively, with 5 bases between them. The CDR3 is made up of 15 amino acids. Written as DNA, the CDR3 is TGTGCCAGCAGCCAATACAGCTCCTATAATTCACCCCTCCACTTT. It codes for CASSQYSSYNSPLHF.

The chain employs TRBV15 and TRBJ2-3; 10 bases map to TRBD2. Germline lookup yields CDR1 LNHNV and CDR2 YYDKDF (reference sequence). CDR3 length: 17 residues. With 0 bases clipped from V and 4 bases from J, the junction kept 7 bases outside the gene matches. CDR3 nucleotides: TGTGCCACCAGCAGAGATCTCGGACTAGCGGTTTCAGATACGCAGTATTTT. Translation gives CATSRDLGLAVSDTQYF.